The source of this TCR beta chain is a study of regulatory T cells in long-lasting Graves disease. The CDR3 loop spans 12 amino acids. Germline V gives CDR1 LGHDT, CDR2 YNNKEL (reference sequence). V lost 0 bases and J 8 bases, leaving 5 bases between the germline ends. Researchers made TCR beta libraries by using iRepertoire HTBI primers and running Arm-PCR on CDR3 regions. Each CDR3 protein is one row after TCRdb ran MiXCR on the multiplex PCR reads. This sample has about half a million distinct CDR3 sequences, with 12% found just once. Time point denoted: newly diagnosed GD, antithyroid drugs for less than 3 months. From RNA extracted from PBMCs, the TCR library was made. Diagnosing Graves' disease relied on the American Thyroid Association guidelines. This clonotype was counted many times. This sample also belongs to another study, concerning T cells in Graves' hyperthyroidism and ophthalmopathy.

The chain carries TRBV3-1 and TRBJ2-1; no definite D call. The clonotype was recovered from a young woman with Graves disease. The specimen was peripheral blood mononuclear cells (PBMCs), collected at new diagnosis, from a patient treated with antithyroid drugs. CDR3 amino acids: CASSQESYEQFF. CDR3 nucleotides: TGTGCCAGCAGCCAAGAATCTTATGAGCAGTTCTTC.